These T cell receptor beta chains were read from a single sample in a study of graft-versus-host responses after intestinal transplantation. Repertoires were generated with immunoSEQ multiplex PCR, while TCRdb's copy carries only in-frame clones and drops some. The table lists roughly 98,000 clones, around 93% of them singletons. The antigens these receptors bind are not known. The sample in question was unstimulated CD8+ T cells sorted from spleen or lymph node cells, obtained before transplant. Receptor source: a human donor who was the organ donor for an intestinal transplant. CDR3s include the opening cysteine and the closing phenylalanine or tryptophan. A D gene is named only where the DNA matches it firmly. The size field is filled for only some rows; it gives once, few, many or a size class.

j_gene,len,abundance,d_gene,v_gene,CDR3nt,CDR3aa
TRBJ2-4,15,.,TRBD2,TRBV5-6,TGTGCCAGCAGCTTGGCTGGGATAGCGGGACCTATTCAGTACTTC,CASSLAGIAGPIQYF
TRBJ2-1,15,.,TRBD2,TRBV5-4,TGTGCCAGCAGTTACCCGACTAGCGGTTTAAATGAGCAGTTCTTC,CASSYPTSGLNEQFF
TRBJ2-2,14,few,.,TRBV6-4,TGTGCCAGCAGTGACCCGCGGGTCCCCGGGGAGCTGTTTTTT,CASSDPRVPGELFF
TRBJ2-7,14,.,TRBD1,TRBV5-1,TGCGCCAGCAGCTTCGGGACAGGGAACTACGAGCAGTACTTC,CASSFGTGNYEQYF
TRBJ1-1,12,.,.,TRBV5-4,TGTGCCAGCCGCCGGGGGGCCACTGAAGCTTTCTTT,CASRRGATEAFF
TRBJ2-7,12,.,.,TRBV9,TGTGCCAGCGGGGGGAACTCCTACGAGCAGTACTTC,CASGGNSYEQYF
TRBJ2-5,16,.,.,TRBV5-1,TGCGCCAGCAGCTTGAAGCTTGATGGGCCCCAAGAGACCCAGTACTTC,CASSLKLDGPQETQYF
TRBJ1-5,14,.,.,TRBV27,TGTGCCAGCAGTCCGGGACGGGAGAATCAGCCCCAGCATTTT,CASSPGRENQPQHF
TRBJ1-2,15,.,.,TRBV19,TGTGCCAGTAGTATCGTGACAGGCCCTAACTATGGCTACACCTTC,CASSIVTGPNYGYTF
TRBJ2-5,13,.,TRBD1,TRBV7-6,TGTGCCAGCAGCCCGACAGGGGAAGAGACCCAGTACTTC,CASSPTGEETQYF
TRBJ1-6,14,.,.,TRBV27,TGTGCCAGCAGTTGGAGCTCCTATAATTCACCCCTCCACTTT,CASSWSSYNSPLHF
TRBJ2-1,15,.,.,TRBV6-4,TGTGCCAGCAGTGACTCTCCCGCCAGGGTGAATGAGCAGTTCTTC,CASSDSPARVNEQFF
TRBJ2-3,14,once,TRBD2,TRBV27,TGTGCCAGCAGGCTAGCGGGAGGGCCTCGGGCGCAGTATTTT,CASRLAGGPRAQYF
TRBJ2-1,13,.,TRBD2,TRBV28,TGTGCCAGCAGTCCAGCGGGAGATTATGAGCAGTTCTTC,CASSPAGDYEQFF
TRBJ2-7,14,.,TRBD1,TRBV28,TGTGCCAGCACCGCGACAGGGACATCCTACGAGCAGTACTTC,CASTATGTSYEQYF
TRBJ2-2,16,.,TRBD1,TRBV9,TGTGCCAGCAGCGCGAACAGGGGGGTCCCCACCGGGGAGCTGTTTTTT,CASSANRGVPTGELFF
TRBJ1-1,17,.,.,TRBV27,TGTGCCAGCAGTTTATCACACTCGGGGGAGGTTGGGACTGAAGCTTTCTTT,CASSLSHSGEVGTEAFF
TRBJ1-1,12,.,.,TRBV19,TGTGCCAGTGAAAGGGGATGGACTGAAGCTTTCTTT,CASERGWTEAFF
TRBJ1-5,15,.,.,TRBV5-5,TGTGCCAGCAGCCAAGACGACTTTAGCAATCAGCCCCAGCATTTT,CASSQDDFSNQPQHF
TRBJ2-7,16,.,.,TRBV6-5,TGTGCCAGCAGTTACTCAACAGGGACGGTGACCTACGAGCAGTACTTC,CASSYSTGTVTYEQYF
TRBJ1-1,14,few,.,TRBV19,TGTGCCAGTAGTAGGGACCTTAGCGGTCGTGAAGCTTTCTTT,CASSRDLSGREAFF
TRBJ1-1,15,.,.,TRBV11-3,TGTGCCAGCAGCTTAGGAGCAGGGGCCAACACTGAAGCTTTCTTT,CASSLGAGANTEAFF
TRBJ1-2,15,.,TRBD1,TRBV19,TGTGCCAGTAGTACGTCCGGGACAGGGAAGCTTGGCTACACCTTC,CASSTSGTGKLGYTF
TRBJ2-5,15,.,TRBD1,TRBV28,TGTGCCAGCAGCAAACACCACAGGGGGCTGGGGACCCAGTACTTC,CASSKHHRGLGTQYF
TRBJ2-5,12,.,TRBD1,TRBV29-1,TGCAGCGTCCGACAGGGGGAAGAGACCCAGTACTTC,CSVRQGEETQYF
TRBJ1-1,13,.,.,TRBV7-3,TGTGCCAGCAGCTTGGGGGGTCGCACTGAAGCTTTCTTT,CASSLGGRTEAFF
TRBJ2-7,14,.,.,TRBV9,TGTGCCAGCAACGCCGGGGGCGGGAGCTACGAGCAGTACTTC,CASNAGGGSYEQYF
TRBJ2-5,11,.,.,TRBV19,TGTGCCAGCGGGAACCAAGAGACCCAGTACTTC,CASGNQETQYF
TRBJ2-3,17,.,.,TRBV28,TGTGCCAGCAGTTTGCCCCTGACAGGGACTCGGACAGATACGCAGTATTTT,CASSLPLTGTRTDTQYF
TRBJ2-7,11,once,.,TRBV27,TGTGCCAGCAGTGCGGGGTACGAGCAGTACTTC,CASSAGYEQYF
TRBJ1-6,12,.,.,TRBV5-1,TGCGCCAGCAGCCATTCGGATTCACCCCTCCACTTT,CASSHSDSPLHF
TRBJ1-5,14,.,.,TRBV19,TGTGCCAGTAGTATGGGACAAGCGGATCAGCCCCAGCATTTT,CASSMGQADQPQHF
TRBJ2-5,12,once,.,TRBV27,TGTGCCAGCAGTTTCGGTCGAGGCGCGCAGTACTTC,CASSFGRGAQYF
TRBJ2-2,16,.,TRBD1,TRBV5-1,TGCGCCAGCAGCCCTGGACAGGGGGAACGGGCCGGGGAGCTGTTTTTT,CASSPGQGERAGELFF
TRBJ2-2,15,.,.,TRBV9,TGTGCCAGCAGCGCTTTCGTCGCGAACACCGGGGAGCTGTTTTTT,CASSAFVANTGELFF
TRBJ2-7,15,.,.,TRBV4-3,TGCGCCAGCAGCCAAGAGGTAGGCAGGGCCTACGAGCAGTACTTC,CASSQEVGRAYEQYF
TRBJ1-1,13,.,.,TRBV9,TGTGCCAGCAGCGTAGAAGGGGTCACTGAAGCTTTCTTT,CASSVEGVTEAFF
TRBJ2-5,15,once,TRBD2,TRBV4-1,TGCGCCAGCAGCCAAGAGGGACTAGCGGGAGAGACCCAGTACTTC,CASSQEGLAGETQYF
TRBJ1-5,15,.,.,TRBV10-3,TGTGCCATCAGTGAGGCAGGGGCGCTGGATCAGCCCCAGCATTTT,CAISEAGALDQPQHF
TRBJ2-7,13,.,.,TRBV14,TGTGCCAGCAGCCCAGGGATCTCCTACGAGCAGTACTTC,CASSPGISYEQYF
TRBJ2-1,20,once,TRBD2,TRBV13,TGTGCCAGCACCGTCCGGGAGCGGGGGCCCGAGTTGAGCTCCTACAATGAGCAGTTCTTC,CASTVRERGPELSSYNEQFF
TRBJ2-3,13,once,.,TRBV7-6,TGTGCCAGCAGCTCCCCTCACGTGAGTTCGCAGTATTTT,CASSSPHVSSQYF
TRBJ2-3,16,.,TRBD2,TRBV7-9,TGTGCCAGCAGGCCGAGGGCGGGGGACCCTACAGATACGCAGTATTTT,CASRPRAGDPTDTQYF
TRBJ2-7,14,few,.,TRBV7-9,TGTGCCAGCAGCTTAGCGGGGCCAGGGTACGAGCAGTACTTC,CASSLAGPGYEQYF
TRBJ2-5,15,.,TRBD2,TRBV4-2,TGTGCCAGCAGCCACCCCGGGACTAGAGGCGAGACCCAGTACTTC,CASSHPGTRGETQYF
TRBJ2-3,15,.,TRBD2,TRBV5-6,TGTGCCAGCCTCGAGGGACTAGCGGGACCGGATACGCAGTATTTT,CASLEGLAGPDTQYF
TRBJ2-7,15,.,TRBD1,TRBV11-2,TGTGCCAGCAGTTCCATCGGGCAGGGGGTGACCGAGCAGTACTTC,CASSSIGQGVTEQYF
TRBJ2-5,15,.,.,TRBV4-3,TGCGCCAGCAGCCGCGTTGAGGGTAGGAGAGAGACCCAGTACTTC,CASSRVEGRRETQYF